This T cell receptor (beta chain) was sequenced for a study of neurological immune-mediated disorders (dated by TCRdb to the late 2010s). For context, the study as a whole: Peripheral blood TCR-beta repertoires from HTLV-I-associated myelopathy (HAM/TSP) patients, multiple sclerosis patients and healthy controls were compared by UMI-based sequencing. Technical triplicate libraries were sequenced so that the variability in frequency of each individual clone could be precisely calculated. The 90 to 120 TCR-beta libraries covered PBMC samples along with longitudinal samples, technical triplicates, and paired sorted CD4+ and CD8+ T-cell subsets. The cohort comprised 68 subjects: roughly 15 HAM/TSP patients, 35 or so multiple sclerosis patients and about 20 healthy controls.

The sample's time point label is to be understood as: technical triplicate 1. For the unsorted PBMC libraries, 2 million PBMCs were stored in RNAlater at -80 degrees C until RNA extraction and were used to generate the libraries. PBMCs were separated from peripheral blood using Ficoll-Hypaque density gradient centrifugation and then cryopreserved in liquid nitrogen. Study-level results and caveats: Across subjects, expanded clones never shared an identical CDR3 amino acid sequence, which suggests that the TCR-beta repertoires in every group were private. TCR clonal expansion was highest in HAM/TSP patients and lowest in MS patients, with MS patients falling below even healthy controls.

To synthesize cDNA, template-switch 5'RACE was performed with a primer carrying a 10-nucleotide random unique molecular identifier so that each TCR transcript was tagged. Over 160 million TCR-beta sequences, covering 15-18 subjects, were produced in each sequencing run. The RNeasy kit was used for extraction of total RNA. The KAPA Real-time Library Amplification kit was used to amplify TCR-beta VDJ regions with primers for the TCR constant region and the 5'RACE anchor. A first PCR added sample indexes and Illumina adaptors, after which a second PCR increased the library yield. After purification with Ampure beads, the TCR product of roughly 650 bp was size-selected on a 2% E-gel SizeSelection system. Library quality was checked on a Bioanalyzer, concentration was measured with Qubit, and libraries were quantified with the Kapa Library Quantification kit before pooling. An Illumina HiSeq 2500 sequenced the libraries paired-end 2 x 150 bp. To increase sequence diversity, about 25-30% phiX was spiked into each library pool. In the source study's methods: The quality-filtered reads were processed with the UMI-based MiGEC pipeline, whose error correction step removed more than 75% of the raw TCR sequences. IMGT germline references were used for aligning VDJ genes, and each clonotype was defined as a unique CDR3 amino acid sequence together with its V-J genes. Clonal expansion, Shannon diversity and CDR3 relatedness (CalcPairwiseDistances, ClusterSamples) were evaluated with VDJtools, and phylogenetic trees were built with CLCbio workbench. A clone was classed as expanded if it had 8 or more unique UMIs, a cutoff based on coefficient-of-variation modelling across technical triplicates. TCRdb's own reprocessing of the public reads used fastp at Q25 and MiXCR and kept productive beta chains. For every CDR3 protein sequence, its rows merge into one entry that carries the most common genes and DNA. TCRdb, rather than the study authors, made the V and J calls. The sample records tens of thousands of distinct CDR3 sequences, around 10% of which are singletons. The ten largest clones add up to around 4% of the sample.

The table lists this clonotype with many counts. Its antigen remains unidentified. Base qualities are missing; no much larger clone stands one base away. From the cysteine through the phenylalanine, the CDR3 covers 13 amino acids. Of the read, only the CDR3 DNA is kept; its 39 bases are in frame from base 1. CDR1 and CDR2 (KGHSH, LQKENI) derive from the germline V gene. V loses 3 bases of germline sequence and J loses 4 bases, and the interval between the two ends is 8 bases. This receptor was taken from a man between 60 and 75 years old with HTLV-1-associated myelopathy (HAM/TSP). The chain is made from TRBV18 and TRBJ2-3; the D assignment is uncertain and may be TRBD1 or TRBD2, with 5 bases supporting each. The sequenced sample consisted of PBMCs. The CDR3 here reads CASSPGPADTQYF. The nucleotide sequence is given as TGTGCCAGCTCACCGGGACCAGCAGATACGCAGTATTTT.